The TCR beta chain under discussion was sequenced for a study of T cells in Graves' hyperthyroidism and ophthalmopathy. Across the whole study: It was at initial diagnosis, before any treatment, that peripheral blood was collected. Points from the study as a whole: By a 13 V-J model, ophthalmopathy was set apart from stable hyperthyroidism.

The CDR3 is 15 residues long. V was pared by 1 base and J by 3 bases, with 4 bases of the junction left unmatched. Per germline, CDR1 SGHTA and CDR2 FQGTGA. There were TCR beta CDR3 regions amplified from RNA transcripts. The TCR CDR3 was amplified in a first-round RT-PCR using the HTBI primer set. TCRdb re-called the multiplex PCR reads with MiXCR, one entry per CDR3 protein. The data contain roughly 600,000 distinct CDR3 sequences, roughly 15% of them seen just once; the ten biggest clones take up around an eighth. Comment on this clonotype: The antigen is unknown.

The sample comprised blood. This receptor was identified in a woman aged 50 to 65 with Graves' ophthalmopathy. The V and J genes are TRBV7-3 and TRBJ2-3; 7 bases are shared with TRBD2. CDR3 sequence: CASSLMGGETDTQYF. The CDR3 DNA sequence: TGTGCCAGCAGCTTAATGGGGGGGGAAACAGATACGCAGTATTTT.